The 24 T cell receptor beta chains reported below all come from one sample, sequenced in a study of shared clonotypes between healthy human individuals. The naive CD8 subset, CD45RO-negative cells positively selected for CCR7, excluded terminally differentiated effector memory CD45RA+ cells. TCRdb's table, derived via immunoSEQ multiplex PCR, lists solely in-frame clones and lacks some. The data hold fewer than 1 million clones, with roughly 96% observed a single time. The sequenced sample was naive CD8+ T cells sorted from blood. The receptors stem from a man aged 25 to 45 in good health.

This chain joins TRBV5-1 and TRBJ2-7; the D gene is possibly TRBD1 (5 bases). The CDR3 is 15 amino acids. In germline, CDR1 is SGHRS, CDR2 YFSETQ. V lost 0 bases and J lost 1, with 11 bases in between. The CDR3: CASSLVQDRSYEQYF. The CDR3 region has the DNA TGCGCCAGCAGCTTGGTACAGGATCGATCCTACGAGCAGTACTTC.

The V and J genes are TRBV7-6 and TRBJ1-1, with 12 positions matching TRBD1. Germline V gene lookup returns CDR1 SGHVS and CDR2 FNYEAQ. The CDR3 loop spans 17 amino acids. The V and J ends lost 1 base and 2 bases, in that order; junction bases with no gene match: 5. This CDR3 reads CASSLESGTGGNTEAFF. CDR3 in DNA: TGTGCCAGCAGCTTAGAATCCGGGACAGGGGGCAACACTGAAGCTTTCTTT.

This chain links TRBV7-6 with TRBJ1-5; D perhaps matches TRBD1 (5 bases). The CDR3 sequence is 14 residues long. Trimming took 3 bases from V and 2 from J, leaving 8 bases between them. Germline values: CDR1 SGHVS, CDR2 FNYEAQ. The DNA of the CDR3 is TGTGCCAGCAGCTTGGGGGAGGGCAATCAGCCCCAGCATTTT. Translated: CASSLGEGNQPQHF.

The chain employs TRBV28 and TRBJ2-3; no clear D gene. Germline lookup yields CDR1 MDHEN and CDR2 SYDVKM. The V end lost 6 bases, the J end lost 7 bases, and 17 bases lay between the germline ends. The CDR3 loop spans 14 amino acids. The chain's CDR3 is CASSQTRNWHTQYF. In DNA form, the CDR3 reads TGTGCCAGCAGCCAAACCCGAAACTGGCATACGCAGTATTTT.

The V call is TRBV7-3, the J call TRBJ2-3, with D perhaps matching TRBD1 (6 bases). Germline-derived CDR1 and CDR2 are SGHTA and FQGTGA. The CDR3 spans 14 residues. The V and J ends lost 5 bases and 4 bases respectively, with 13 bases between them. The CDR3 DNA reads TGTGCCAGCAGCCAACAGGGTAGTGCAGATACGCAGTATTTT. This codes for CASSQQGSADTQYF.

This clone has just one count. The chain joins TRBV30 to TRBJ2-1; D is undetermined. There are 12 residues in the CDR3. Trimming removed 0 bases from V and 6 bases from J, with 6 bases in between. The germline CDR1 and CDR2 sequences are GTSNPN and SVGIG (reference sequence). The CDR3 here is CAWSVASNEQFF. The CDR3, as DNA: TGTGCCTGGAGTGTGGCCAGCAATGAGCAGTTCTTC.

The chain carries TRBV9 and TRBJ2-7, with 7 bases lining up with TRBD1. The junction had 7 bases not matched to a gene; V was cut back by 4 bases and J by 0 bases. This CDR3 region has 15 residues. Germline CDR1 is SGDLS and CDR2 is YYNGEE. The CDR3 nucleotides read TGTGCCAGCAGCAGAGGACAGGCTTACTCCTACGAGCAGTACTTC. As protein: CASSRGQAYSYEQYF.

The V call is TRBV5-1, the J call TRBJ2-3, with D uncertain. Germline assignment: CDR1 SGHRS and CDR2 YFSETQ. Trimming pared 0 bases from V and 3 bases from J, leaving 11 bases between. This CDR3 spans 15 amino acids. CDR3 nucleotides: TGCGCCAGCAGCTTGGCGCTAGTCTGGACAGATACGCAGTATTTT. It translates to CASSLALVWTDTQYF.

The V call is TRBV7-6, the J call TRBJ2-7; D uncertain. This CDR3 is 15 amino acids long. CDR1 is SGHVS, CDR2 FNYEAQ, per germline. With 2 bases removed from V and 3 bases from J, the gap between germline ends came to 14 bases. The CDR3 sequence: CASSLNLERHYEQYF. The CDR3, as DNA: TGTGCCAGCAGCTTAAATTTAGAGAGGCACTACGAGCAGTACTTC.

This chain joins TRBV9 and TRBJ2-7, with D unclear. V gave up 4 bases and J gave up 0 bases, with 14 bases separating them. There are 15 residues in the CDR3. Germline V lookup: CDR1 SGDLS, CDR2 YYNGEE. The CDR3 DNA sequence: TGTGCCAGCAGCCGAGACGGCGGCTTCTCCTACGAGCAGTACTTC. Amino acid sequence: CASSRDGGFSYEQYF.

CDR3 sequence (DNA): TGTGCCAGTCAGGTGGTTTTTGATGGCTACACCTTC. Protein sequence: CASQVVFDGYTF. The gene calls are TRBV2 and TRBJ1-2; D is undetermined. Germline loops: CDR1 SNHLY, CDR2 FYNNEI. The germline V and J ends were trimmed by 9 bases and 6 bases, with 14 bases remaining between them. The CDR3 is 12 residues long.

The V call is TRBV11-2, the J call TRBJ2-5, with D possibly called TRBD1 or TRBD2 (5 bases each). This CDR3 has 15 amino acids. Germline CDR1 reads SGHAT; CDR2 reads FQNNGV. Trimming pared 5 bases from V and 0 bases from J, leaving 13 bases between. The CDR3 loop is CASSPRWDHQETQYF. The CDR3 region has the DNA TGTGCCAGCAGCCCGCGGTGGGACCACCAAGAGACCCAGTACTTC.

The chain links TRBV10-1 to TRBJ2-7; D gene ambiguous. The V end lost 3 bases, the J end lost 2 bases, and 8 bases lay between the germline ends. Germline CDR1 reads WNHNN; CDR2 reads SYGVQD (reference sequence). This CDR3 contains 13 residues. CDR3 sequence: CASSDPGTYEQYF. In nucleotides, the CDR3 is TGCGCCAGCAGTGATCCGGGTACCTACGAGCAGTACTTC.

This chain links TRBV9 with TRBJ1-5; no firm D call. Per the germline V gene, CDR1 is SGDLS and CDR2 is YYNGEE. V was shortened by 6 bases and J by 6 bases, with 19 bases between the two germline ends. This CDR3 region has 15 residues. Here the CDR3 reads CASNKEGGLSQPQHF. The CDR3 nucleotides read TGTGCCAGCAACAAAGAGGGAGGACTGAGTCAGCCCCAGCATTTT.

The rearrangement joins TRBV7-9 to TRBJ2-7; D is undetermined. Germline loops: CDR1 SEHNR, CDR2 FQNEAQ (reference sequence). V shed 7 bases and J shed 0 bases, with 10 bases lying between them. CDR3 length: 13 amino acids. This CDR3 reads CASTPPSSYEQYF. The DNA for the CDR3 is TGTGCCAGCACCCCTCCTAGCTCCTACGAGCAGTACTTC.

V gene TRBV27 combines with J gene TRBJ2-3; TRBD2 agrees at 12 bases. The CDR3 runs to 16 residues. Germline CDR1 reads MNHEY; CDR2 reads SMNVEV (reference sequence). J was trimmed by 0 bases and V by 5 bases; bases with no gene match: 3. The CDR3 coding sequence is TGTGCCAGCAGTGCGACTAGCGGGAGTAGCACAGATACGCAGTATTTT. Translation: CASSATSGSSTDTQYF.

The CDR3 DNA is TGTGCCATCAGTGAACGACTAGCGGGCAAAGATGAGCAGTTCTTC. Its translation: CAISERLAGKDEQFF. The chain links TRBV10-3 to TRBJ2-1; the match to TRBD2 covers 10 bases. This CDR3 is built from 15 residues. The V gene's germline CDR1 is ENHRY and CDR2 SYGVKD. The ends lost 3 bases at V and 8 bases at J; junction bases unmatched: 7.

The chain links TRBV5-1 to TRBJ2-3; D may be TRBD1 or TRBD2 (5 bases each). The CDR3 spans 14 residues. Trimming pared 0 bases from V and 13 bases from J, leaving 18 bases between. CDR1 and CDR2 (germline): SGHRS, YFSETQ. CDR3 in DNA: TGCGCCAGCAGCTTGGCCGTGGGGACCGAAGGGGAGTATTTT. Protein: CASSLAVGTEGEYF.

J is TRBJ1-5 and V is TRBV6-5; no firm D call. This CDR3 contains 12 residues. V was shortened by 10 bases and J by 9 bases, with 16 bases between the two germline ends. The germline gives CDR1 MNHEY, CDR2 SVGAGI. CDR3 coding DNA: TGTGCCACCCGGTCGCCAGGCGGGCCCCAGCATTTT. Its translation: CATRSPGGPQHF.

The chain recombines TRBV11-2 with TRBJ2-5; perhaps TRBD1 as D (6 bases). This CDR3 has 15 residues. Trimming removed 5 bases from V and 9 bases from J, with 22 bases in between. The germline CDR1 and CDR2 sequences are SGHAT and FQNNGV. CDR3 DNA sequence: TGTGCCAGCAGCCACGGGCGACAGGCCCCCCCGGCCCAGTACTTC. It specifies CASSHGRQAPPAQYF.

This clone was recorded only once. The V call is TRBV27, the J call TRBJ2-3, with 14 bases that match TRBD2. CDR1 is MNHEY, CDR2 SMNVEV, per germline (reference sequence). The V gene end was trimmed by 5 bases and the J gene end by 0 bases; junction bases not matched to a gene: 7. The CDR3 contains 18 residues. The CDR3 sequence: CASSVGLAGEGSTDTQYF. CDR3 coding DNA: TGTGCCAGCAGTGTGGGACTAGCGGGAGAAGGGAGCACAGATACGCAGTATTTT.

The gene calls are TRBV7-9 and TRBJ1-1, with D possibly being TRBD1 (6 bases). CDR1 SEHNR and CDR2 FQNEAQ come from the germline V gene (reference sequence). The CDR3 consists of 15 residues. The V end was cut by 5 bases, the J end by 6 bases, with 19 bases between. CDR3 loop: CASSPHQGMGAEAFF. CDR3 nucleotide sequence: TGTGCCAGCAGCCCACATCAGGGGATGGGGGCTGAAGCTTTCTTT.

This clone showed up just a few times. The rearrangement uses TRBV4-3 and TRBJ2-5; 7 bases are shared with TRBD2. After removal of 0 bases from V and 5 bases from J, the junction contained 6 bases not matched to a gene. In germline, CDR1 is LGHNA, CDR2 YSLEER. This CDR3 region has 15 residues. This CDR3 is CASSQDGRAEETQYF. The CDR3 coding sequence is TGCGCCAGCAGCCAAGATGGGAGGGCAGAGGAGACCCAGTACTTC.

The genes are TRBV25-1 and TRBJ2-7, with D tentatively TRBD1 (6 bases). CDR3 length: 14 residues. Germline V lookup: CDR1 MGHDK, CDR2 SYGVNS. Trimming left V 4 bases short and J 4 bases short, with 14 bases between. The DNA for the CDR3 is TGTGCCAGCAGTGGGCTCCGGGACACTTACGAGCAGTACTTC. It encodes CASSGLRDTYEQYF.